This T cell receptor beta chain emerged from a study of shared clonotypes between healthy human individuals. Study results and limitations: Clonotype sharing levels among donors were expected to vary with sequencing depth.

Healthy HIV-negative adults without recent acute infections or vaccinations served as donors. V was shortened by 5 bases and J by 6 bases, with 10 bases between the two germline ends. The germline CDR1 and CDR2 sequences are SGHNT and YENEEA. The CDR3 runs to 13 residues. On this clone: Its antigen is as yet unknown.

Only in-frame clones appear in the TCRdb table, and some are missing; sequencing was by immunoSEQ multiplex PCR. The data hold about 2.4 million clones, with roughly 93% observed a single time. This TCR came from a man aged 18-30 years in good health. Some clones in this sample may be carry-over from other donors' samples. Sequencing used naive CD4+ T cells from PBMCs. Subset reported: CD45RA+ positively selected. The genes are TRBV11-3 and TRBJ2-2; weak D call: TRBD1 (6 bases). The CDR3 sequence: CASSNYRAGELFF. The CDR3 DNA sequence: TGTGCCAGCAGCAATTACAGGGCCGGGGAGCTGTTTTTT. Supplemented by reference TRBV11-3 and TRBJ2-2, the full variable domain reads EAGVVQSPRYKIIEKKQPVAFWCNPISGHNTLYWYLQNLGQGPELLIRYENEEAVDDSQLPKDRFSAERLKGVDSTLKIQPAELGDSAVYLCASSNYRAGELFFGEGSRLTVL.